Below, 7 T cell receptor beta chains from the same sample are listed, as sequenced in a study of blood T cell repertoires in COVID-19. TCRdb's table, derived via immunoSEQ multiplex PCR, lists solely in-frame clones and lacks some. The table has 150,000 to 200,000 clones, over 75% seen once. What was sequenced was peripheral blood. The source of these receptors is a man aged 60 to 75 with active or convalescent COVID-19.

The V gene is TRBV2, the J gene TRBJ1-2; 8 bases match TRBD1. The V gene's germline CDR1 is SNHLY and CDR2 FYNNEI. V shed 6 bases and J 7 bases; nucleotides not matched to a gene: 10. The CDR3 has 14 amino acids. This CDR3 is CASRMTGASGGYTF. CDR3 bases: TGTGCCAGCAGGATGACAGGGGCGTCGGGTGGCTACACCTTC.

The V and J genes are TRBV12-3 or TRBV12-4 and TRBJ1-2; D ambiguous. The CDR3 is 13 amino acids. Trimming took off 2 bases at V and 5 bases at J, with 9 bases between the two ends. The CDR3: CASSLSSAYGYTF. The CDR3 DNA reads as TGTGCCAGCAGTTTAAGTAGCGCGTATGGCTACACCTTC.

V and J are TRBV7-9 and TRBJ2-1, with 10 positions matching TRBD1. From germline, CDR1 is SEHNR and CDR2 FQNEAQ (reference sequence). The CDR3 is 17 residues long. V lost 5 bases and J lost 7; bases outside the gene matches: 14. The chain's CDR3 is CASSKDRGSTLWNEQFF. The CDR3, as DNA: TGTGCCAGCAGCAAGGACAGGGGGTCAACCCTGTGGAATGAGCAGTTCTTC.

This rearrangement joins TRBV11-2 to TRBJ2-7; D is uncertain. The CDR3 length is 14 residues. Trimming removed 5 bases at V and 2 bases at J, with 13 bases between. CDR1 SGHAT and CDR2 FQNNGV come from the germline V gene. The CDR3 DNA is TGTGCCAGCAGCCGGCGGATCGGTGCCTACGAGCAGTACTTC. This gives the protein CASSRRIGAYEQYF.

V usage is TRBV2 and J usage is TRBJ2-1, with 12 bases that match TRBD2. With 4 bases clipped from V and 7 bases from J, the junction kept 2 bases outside the gene matches. Germline V gene sequence: CDR1 SNHLY, CDR2 FYNNEI. The CDR3 sequence is 14 residues long. CDR3 sequence: CASSGLAGVNEQFF. The DNA for the CDR3 is TGTGCCAGCAGTGGACTAGCGGGAGTGAATGAGCAGTTCTTC.

The J gene is TRBJ1-2, the V gene TRBV12-3 or TRBV12-4, with D unclear. CDR3 length: 12 amino acids. The V end lost 5 bases, the J end lost 4 bases, and 8 bases lay between the germline ends. CDR3 DNA: TGTGCCAGCAGTCCCCCCAGCTATGGCTACACCTTC. It translates to CASSPPSYGYTF.

This clone was picked up one time. The V and J genes are TRBV2 and TRBJ2-3; 9 nucleotides match TRBD1. CDR1 is SNHLY and CDR2 is FYNNEI in the germline V gene. With 6 bases clipped from V and 2 bases from J, the junction kept 3 bases outside the gene matches. This CDR3 has 14 residues. The DNA of the CDR3 is TGTGCCAGCAGACAGGGGGCAGACACAGATACGCAGTATTTT. Amino acid sequence: CASRQGADTDTQYF.